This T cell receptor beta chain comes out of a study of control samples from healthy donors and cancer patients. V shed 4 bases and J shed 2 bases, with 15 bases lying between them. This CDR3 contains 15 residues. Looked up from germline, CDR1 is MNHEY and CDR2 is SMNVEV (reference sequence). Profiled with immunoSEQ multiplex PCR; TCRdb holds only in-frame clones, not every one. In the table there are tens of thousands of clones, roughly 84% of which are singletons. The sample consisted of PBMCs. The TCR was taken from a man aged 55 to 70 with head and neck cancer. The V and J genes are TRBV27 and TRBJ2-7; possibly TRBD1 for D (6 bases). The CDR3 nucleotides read TGTGCCAGCAGTTCCCCACAGGGTCGCCCCTACGAGCAGTACTTC. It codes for CASSSPQGRPYEQYF.